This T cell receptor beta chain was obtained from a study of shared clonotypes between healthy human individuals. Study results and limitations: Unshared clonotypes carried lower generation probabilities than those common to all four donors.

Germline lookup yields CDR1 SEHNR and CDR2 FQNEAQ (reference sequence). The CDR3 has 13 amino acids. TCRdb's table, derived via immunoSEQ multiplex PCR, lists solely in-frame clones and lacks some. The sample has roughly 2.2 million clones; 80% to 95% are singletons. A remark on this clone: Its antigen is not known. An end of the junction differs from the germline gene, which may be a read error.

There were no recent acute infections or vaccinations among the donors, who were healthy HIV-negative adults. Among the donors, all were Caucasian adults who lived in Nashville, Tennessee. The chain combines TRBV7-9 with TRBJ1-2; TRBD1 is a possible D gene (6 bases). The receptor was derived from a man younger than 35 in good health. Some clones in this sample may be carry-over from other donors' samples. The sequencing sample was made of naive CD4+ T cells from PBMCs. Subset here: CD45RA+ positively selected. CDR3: CASSLASGDGYTF. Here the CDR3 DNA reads TGTGCCAGCAGCCTAGCCTCAGGGGACGGCTACACCTTC.